The 22 T cell receptor beta chains in this list originate from one sample, sequenced in a study of metastatic and nonmetastatic thyroid tumors. Until they underwent thyroid surgery, no patient had received any treatment. TCRdb re-called the PCR reads with MiXCR. Of roughly 33,000 clones in the sample, over 15% were seen once. Sequences were obtained from blood. Receptor source: a male donor with papillary thyroid cancer or a benign thyroid nodule (not recorded which). Some clones in this sample may be carry-over from other donors' samples.

With regard to this clone: A read error may account for a junction end that differs from germline. The genes are TRBV6-1 and TRBJ2-7, with D perhaps TRBD1 (5 bases). From germline, CDR1 is MNHNS and CDR2 SASEGT. This CDR3 comprises 16 residues. The CDR3 spells CASGQTARGAIYEKYF. CDR3 DNA sequence: TGTGCCAGCGGTCAGACGGCGCGTGGGGCAATCTACGAGAAGTACTTC.

V gene TRBV7-2 combines with J gene TRBJ1-1; no clear D gene. V was cut by 7 bases and J by 0 bases, with 15 bases left in between. Per germline, CDR1 SGHTA and CDR2 FQGNSA. The CDR3 spans 15 residues. The CDR3 nucleotides are TGTGCCAGCACGACTACCGGTGGGATGAACACTGAAGCTTTCTTT. Its protein is CASTTTGGMNTEAFF.

The chain is built from TRBV28 and TRBJ2-7; no reliable D call. V shed 3 bases and J shed 0 bases, with 12 bases lying between them. The germline V gene has CDR1 MDHEN and CDR2 SYDVKM. CDR3 length equals 15 residues. The chain's CDR3 is CASSFILQNSYEQYF. CDR3 DNA: TGTGCCAGCAGTTTTATTCTGCAGAACTCCTACGAGCAGTACTTC.

This clone was detected only a few times. The chain recombines TRBV10-3 with TRBJ2-3; D is undetermined. Between the trimmed V and J ends, which lost 6 bases and 2 bases, there was a span of 12 bases. The V gene's germline CDR1 is ENHRY and CDR2 SYGVKD. The CDR3 is 14 amino acids. The CDR3 loop is CAISPGPPTDTQYF. The CDR3 DNA sequence: TGTGCCATCAGCCCCGGACCCCCCACAGATACGCAGTATTTT.

CDR3 DNA: TGTGCCAGCAGTCTGGGCGGTCAAGATACGCAGTATTTT. Its protein product is CASSLGGQDTQYF. The chain links TRBV11-3 to TRBJ2-3, with unresolved D. The germline V gene has CDR1 SGHNT and CDR2 YENEEA. V was cut by 6 bases and J by 5 bases, with 12 bases left in between. The CDR3 extends over 13 amino acids.

The genes are TRBV6-1 and TRBJ2-3; 7 bases map to TRBD1. The CDR3 covers 14 residues. CDR1 and CDR2 (germline): MNHNS, SASEGT. Germline trimming cut 6 bases from V and 2 bases from J; bases unmatched to any gene: 5. CDR3 region: CASRTGMSTDTQYF. The CDR3 coding sequence is TGTGCCAGCAGGACAGGGATGTCCACAGATACGCAGTATTTT.

To note about this clone: One end of the junction varies from germline; a read error may be responsible. The V call is TRBV12-3 or TRBV12-4, the J call TRBJ2-1, with D possibly TRBD2 on 6 matching bases. The CDR3 has 14 amino acids. The CDR3 here is CVSTIRGSGNEQFF. The DNA for the CDR3 is TGTGTCAGCACCATTAGAGGGAGCGGGAATGAGCAGTTCTTC.

There are many counts of this clone. The chain couples TRBV20-1 to TRBJ1-1; maybe TRBD1 (5 bases). Trimming left V 3 bases short and J 3 bases short, with 8 bases between. The germline V gene has CDR1 DFQATT and CDR2 SNEGSKA (reference sequence). This CDR3 comprises 12 residues. The CDR3 nucleotides are TGCAGTGCTAGTCGGGGGGACACTGAAGCTTTCTTT. Its protein product is CSASRGDTEAFF.

This sequence joins TRBV11-1 and TRBJ1-2, with TRBD1 matching over 7 bases. V lost 5 bases, J lost 2 bases, and 2 bases stayed unmatched. Looked up from germline, CDR1 is SGHAT and CDR2 is FQDESV (reference sequence). The CDR3 extends over 13 amino acids. The CDR3 coding sequence is TGTGCCAGCAGCCCGACAGGGAACTATGGCTACACCTTC. Amino acids: CASSPTGNYGYTF.

This clone was recorded many times. The V gene is TRBV5-1, the J gene TRBJ2-7, with TRBD2 matching over 10 bases. After removal of 2 bases from V and 5 bases from J, the junction contained 7 bases not matched to a gene. This CDR3 spans 15 amino acids. Germline CDR1 SGHRS, CDR2 YFSETQ. CDR3 DNA: TGCGCCAGCAGCTTCCTAGCGGGAGTTGGTAACGAGCAGTACTTC. Its protein product is CASSFLAGVGNEQYF. The whole variable domain, filled in from reference TRBV5-1 and TRBJ2-7, reads KAGVTQTPRYLIKTRGQQVTLSCSPISGHRSVSWYQQTPGQGLQFLFEYFSETQRNKGNFPGRFSGRQFSNSRSEMNVSTLELGDSALYLCASSFLAGVGNEQYFGPGTRLTVT.

The genes are TRBV9 and TRBJ1-1; a possible D gene is TRBD1 (6 bases). V was clipped by 0 bases and J by 1 base, with 7 bases between them. The germline gives CDR1 SGDLS, CDR2 YYNGEE. This CDR3 has 14 residues. The CDR3 loop is CASSVEGQNTEAFF. Written as DNA, the CDR3 is TGTGCCAGCAGCGTAGAGGGACAGAACACTGAAGCTTTCTTT. Looking up the rest from reference TRBV9 and TRBJ1-1 gives the full variable domain: DSGVTQTPKHLITATGQRVTLRCSPRSGDLSVYWYQQSLDQGLQFLIQYYNGEERAKGNILERFSAQQFPDLHSELNLSSLELGDSALYFCASSVEGQNTEAFFGQGTRLTVV.

The sample holds many counts of this clone. The genes are TRBV28 and TRBJ1-5; 7 positions agree with TRBD1. CDR3 length equals 15 residues. Germline assignment: CDR1 MDHEN and CDR2 SYDVKM. Trimming cost V 6 bases and J 6 bases; bases outside gene matches: 11. CDR3 region: CASRPGQASSQPQHF. The CDR3 DNA follows: TGTGCCAGCAGACCCGGACAGGCATCGTCTCAGCCCCAGCATTTT.

The V and J genes are TRBV7-2 and TRBJ2-7, with unresolved D. Germline CDR1 reads SGHTA; CDR2 reads FQGNSA. The CDR3 loop spans 14 amino acids. V was shortened by 1 base and J by 4 bases, with 11 bases between the two germline ends. The CDR3 DNA reads TGTGCCAGCAGCTTAGGAAACAGCCTTTACGAGCAGTACTTC. Translated, it gives CASSLGNSLYEQYF.

This clone was counted many times. The V gene is TRBV7-2, the J gene TRBJ2-7; 15 nucleotides line up with TRBD2. Germline CDR1 and CDR2: SGHTA and FQGNSA. The CDR3 has 17 amino acids. The ends lost 5 bases at V and 2 bases at J; junction bases unmatched: 7. The DNA for the CDR3 is TGTGCCAGCAGCCTAACGGGACTAGCGGGGGGCACCTACGAGCAGTACTTC. Its protein is CASSLTGLAGGTYEQYF.

This clone is termed medium-sized. The chain carries TRBV6-1 and TRBJ2-1; no firm D call. Trimming stripped 2 bases from V and 0 bases from J, with 11 bases between. Germline loops: CDR1 MNHNS, CDR2 SASEGT. The CDR3 length is 16 residues. The CDR3 here is CASSEYESSSYNEQFF. CDR3 sequence (DNA): TGTGCCAGCAGTGAATATGAAAGTAGCTCCTACAATGAGCAGTTCTTC.

This clone was detected only a few times. V gene TRBV6-1 combines with J gene TRBJ2-5; possibly TRBD1 or TRBD2 for D (5 bases each). V was trimmed by 2 bases and J by 2 bases, leaving 9 bases between them. This CDR3 has 14 amino acids. Germline CDR1 MNHNS, CDR2 SASEGT. CDR3 sequence (DNA): TGTGCCAGCAGTGAAACAGGAGGACAAGAGACCCAGTACTTC. This codes for CASSETGGQETQYF.

This clone was counted only a few times. The J gene is TRBJ2-3, the V gene TRBV7-2; D may be TRBD2 (5 bases). Per germline, CDR1 SGHTA and CDR2 FQGNSA. V shed 5 bases and J shed 2 bases, with 11 bases lying between them. The CDR3 covers 14 residues. The CDR3 loop reads CASSPGLHTDTQYF. The CDR3 coding sequence is TGTGCCAGCAGCCCGGGATTGCACACAGATACGCAGTATTTT.

This clone has only a few counts. The chain links TRBV6-5 to TRBJ1-2; 10 nucleotides agree with TRBD1. The length of the CDR3 is 16 residues. Germline V CDR1 and CDR2: MNHEY, SVGAGI. V shed 3 bases and J 7 bases; nucleotides not matched to a gene: 11. CDR3 region: CASSYQRTGGRVGYTF. CDR3 in DNA: TGTGCCAGCAGTTATCAACGGACAGGGGGAAGAGTTGGCTACACCTTC.

This clone has only a few counts. In DNA, the CDR3 is TGTGCCAGCAGTTACGTAGATAGCAATCAGCCCCAGCATTTT. Translating gives CASSYVDSNQPQHF. J is TRBJ1-5 and V is TRBV28; no reliable D call. The CDR3 totals 14 residues. CDR1 MDHEN and CDR2 SYDVKM come from the germline V gene. V lost 4 bases, J lost 0 bases, and 7 bases lay in between.

The chain links TRBV6-4 to TRBJ2-6; the D is unclear. The length of the CDR3 is 16 residues. Germline lookup yields CDR1 MRHNA and CDR2 SNTAGT. The V end lost 2 bases, the J end lost 0 bases, and 8 bases lay between the germline ends. The CDR3 DNA reads as TGTGCCAGCAGTGACCGGGCAGTCTCTGGGGCCAACGTCCTGACTTTC. Its protein product is CASSDRAVSGANVLTF.

This clone turned up a few times. The chain has TRBV12-3 or TRBV12-4 and TRBJ2-1; no clear D gene. Trimming cost V 1 base and J 4 bases, with 5 bases left between them. This CDR3 spans 13 amino acids. Here the CDR3 reads CASSLVSYNEQFF. DNA for the CDR3: TGTGCCAGCAGTTTAGTCAGTTACAATGAGCAGTTCTTC.

This clone has a single count. The J gene is TRBJ2-1, the V gene TRBV5-6; D is possibly TRBD2 (6 bases). The CDR3 sequence is 15 residues long. V lost 0 bases and J lost 9, with 16 bases in between. Germline loops: CDR1 SGHDT, CDR2 YYEEEE. The CDR3 sequence is CASSLASGGGGEQFF. CDR3 in DNA: TGTGCCAGCAGCTTGGCCTCTGGGGGAGGAGGTGAGCAGTTCTTC. Full variable domain (remainder filled in from reference TRBV5-6 and TRBJ2-1): DAGVTQSPTHLIKTRGQQVTLRCSPKSGHDTVSWYQQALGQGPQFIFQYYEEEERQRGNFPDRFSGHQFPNYSSELNVNALLLGDSALYLCASSLASGGGGEQFFGPGTRLTVL.